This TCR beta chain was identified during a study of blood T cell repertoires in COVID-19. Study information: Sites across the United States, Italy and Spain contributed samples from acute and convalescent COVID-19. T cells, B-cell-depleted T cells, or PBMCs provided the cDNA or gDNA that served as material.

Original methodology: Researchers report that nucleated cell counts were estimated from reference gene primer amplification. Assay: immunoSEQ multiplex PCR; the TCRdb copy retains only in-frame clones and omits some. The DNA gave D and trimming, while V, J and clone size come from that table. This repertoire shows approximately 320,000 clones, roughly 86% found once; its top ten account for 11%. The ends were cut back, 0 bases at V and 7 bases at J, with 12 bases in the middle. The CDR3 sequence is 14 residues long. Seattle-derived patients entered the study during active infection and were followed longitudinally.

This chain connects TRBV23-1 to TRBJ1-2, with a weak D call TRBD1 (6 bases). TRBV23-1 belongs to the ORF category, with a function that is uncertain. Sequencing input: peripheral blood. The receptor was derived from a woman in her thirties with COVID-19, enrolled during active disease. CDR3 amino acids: CASSQSNRATGYTF. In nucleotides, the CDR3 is TGCGCCAGCAGTCAATCGAACAGGGCGACTGGCTACACCTTC.